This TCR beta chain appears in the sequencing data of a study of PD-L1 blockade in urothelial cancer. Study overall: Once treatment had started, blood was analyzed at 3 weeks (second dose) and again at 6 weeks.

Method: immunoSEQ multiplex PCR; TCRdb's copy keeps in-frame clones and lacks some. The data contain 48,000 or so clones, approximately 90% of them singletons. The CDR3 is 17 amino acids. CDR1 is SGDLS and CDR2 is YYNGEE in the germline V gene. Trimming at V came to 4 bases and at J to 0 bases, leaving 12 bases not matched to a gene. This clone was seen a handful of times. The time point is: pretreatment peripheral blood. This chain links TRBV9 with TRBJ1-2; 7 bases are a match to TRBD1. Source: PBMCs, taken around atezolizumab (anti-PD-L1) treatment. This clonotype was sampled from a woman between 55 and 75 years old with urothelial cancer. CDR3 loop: CASSHTTSTGPNYGYTF. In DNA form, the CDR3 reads TGTGCCAGCAGCCACACAACTTCGACAGGGCCTAACTATGGCTACACCTTC.